One and the same sample provided the 9 T cell receptor beta chains below, sequenced in a study of breast tumors, draining lymph nodes, adjacent tissues. Using its own MiXCR run on the multiplex PCR reads, TCRdb lists one record per CDR3 protein. The top ten hold less than 6% of the sample, which has roughly 100,000 distinct CDR3 sequences, around 30% seen once. Axillary draining lymph nodes of breast cancer patients supplied the node samples. Sequenced input: axillary lymph node tissue. These receptors originate from a female donor with breast cancer. Some clones in this sample may be carry-over from other donors' samples.

On this clonotype: Germline is not matched at one junction end, which may reflect a read error. This chain connects TRBV6-5 to TRBJ2-1, with 14 bases aligning to TRBD2. This CDR3 is built from 20 residues. Germline CDR1 and CDR2: MNHEY and SVGAGI. This CDR3 reads CASSHSRGTSGSKGLNEQFF. The CDR3 coding sequence is TGTGCCAGCAGTCACTCGAGAGGGACTAGCGGGAGTAAGGGTCTCAATGAGCAGTTCTTC.

This clonotype has at least ten counts. This chain connects TRBV6-5 to TRBJ2-7, with 8 positions matching TRBD1. The V gene's germline CDR1 is MNHEY and CDR2 SVGAGI. The J segment lost 3 bases and the V segment lost 5 bases, leaving 3 bases of the junction unmatched. This CDR3 is 13 amino acids long. CDR3 in amino acids: CASSGGQDYEQYF. The CDR3 region has the DNA TGTGCCAGCAGTGGGGGACAGGACTACGAGCAGTACTTC.

This clonotype was counted many times. This chain uses TRBV24-1 with TRBJ2-5, with TRBD2 identical over 7 bases. CDR1 and CDR2 from the germline V gene are KGHDR and SFDVKD. The CDR3 runs 14 residues. Trimming at V came to 4 bases and at J to 4 bases, leaving 5 bases not matched to a gene. The CDR3 nucleotides are TGTGCCACCAGTGAGAGGGGAGGGCGAGAGACCCAGTACTTC. It codes for CATSERGGRETQYF.

Ten or more counts support this clonotype. The chain is built from TRBV6-5 and TRBJ2-1; D may be TRBD1 (6 bases). The CDR3 has 14 residues. Trimming shortened V by 5 bases and J by 6 bases, and 14 bases separated the two germline ends. The V gene's germline CDR1 is MNHEY and CDR2 SVGAGI. CDR3 amino acids: CASSLQGPINEQFF. CDR3 DNA sequence: TGTGCCAGCAGTCTGCAGGGGCCAATCAATGAGCAGTTCTTC.

In its sample, this clonotype was seen many times. The V call is TRBV4-1, the J call TRBJ1-5; possibly TRBD1 for D (6 bases). The CDR3 runs 16 residues. The germline V gene has CDR1 MGHRA and CDR2 YSYEKL. With 4 bases removed from V and 6 bases from J, the gap between germline ends came to 19 bases. For the CDR3, the DNA is TGCGCCAGCAGCCTCGGTCTTTTGGGGGCAGGTCAGCCCCAGCATTTT. It codes for CASSLGLLGAGQPQHF.

This clonotype showed up many times. Here the CDR3 omits its conserved ending phenylalanine or tryptophan, so a read error is the likely source. The chain has TRBV19 and TRBJ2-5, with 13 bases identical to TRBD2. The ends lost 1 base at V and 2 bases at J; junction bases unmatched: 1. This CDR3 has 16 residues. In germline, CDR1 is LNHDA, CDR2 SQIVND (reference sequence). CDR3 bases: TGTGCCAGTAGTATAGGACTAGCGGGGGGACAAGAGACCCAGTACTCC. Its protein is CASSIGLAGGQETQYS.

This clonotype was found many times. The V and J genes are TRBV30 and TRBJ1-6; a possible D gene is TRBD1 (5 bases). V dropped 1 base and J dropped 7 bases, with 11 bases sitting between them. The length of the CDR3 is 14 residues. Germline V lookup: CDR1 GTSNPN, CDR2 SVGIG (reference sequence). CDR3 loop: CAWSGGAGNSPLHF. In DNA form, the CDR3 reads TGTGCCTGGAGTGGAGGGGCAGGGAATTCACCCCTCCACTTT.

This clonotype was seen more than once but under ten times. The chain employs TRBV28 and TRBJ2-5, with TRBD1 matching 8 bases. The CDR3 consists of 15 residues. Trimming took 1 base from V and 1 from J; bases not matched to a gene: 2. Germline V CDR1 and CDR2: MDHEN, SYDVKM. As DNA, the CDR3 is TGTGCCAGCAGTTTATTTGGGACAGGCCAAGAGACCCAGTACTTC. Translated: CASSLFGTGQETQYF.

There are many counts of this clonotype. This chain uses TRBV29-1 with TRBJ1-1; D is unresolved. In germline, CDR1 is SQVTM, CDR2 ANQGSEA. The CDR3 extends over 12 amino acids. Trimming shortened V by 5 bases and J by 5 bases, and 12 bases separated the two germline ends. The CDR3 reads CSVTISGTEAFF. CDR3 DNA sequence: TGCAGCGTTACTATCAGTGGTACTGAAGCTTTCTTT.